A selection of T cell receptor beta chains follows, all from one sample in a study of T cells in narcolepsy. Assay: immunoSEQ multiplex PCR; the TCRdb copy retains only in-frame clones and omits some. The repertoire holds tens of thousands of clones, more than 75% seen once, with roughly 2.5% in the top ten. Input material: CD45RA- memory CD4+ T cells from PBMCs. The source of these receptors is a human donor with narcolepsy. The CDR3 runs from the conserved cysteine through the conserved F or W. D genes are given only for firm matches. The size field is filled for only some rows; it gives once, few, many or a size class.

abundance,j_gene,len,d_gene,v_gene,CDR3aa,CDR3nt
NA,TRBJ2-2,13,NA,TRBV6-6,CASRLDNTGELFF,TGTGCCAGCAGACTAGACAACACCGGGGAGCTGTTTTTT
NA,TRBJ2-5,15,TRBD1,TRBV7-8,CASSPQGQAVGTQYF,TGTGCCAGCAGCCCCCAGGGACAGGCTGTGGGGACCCAGTACTTC
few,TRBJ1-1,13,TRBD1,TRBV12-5,CASAWTGNTEAFF,TGTGCTAGTGCCTGGACAGGAAACACTGAAGCTTTCTTT
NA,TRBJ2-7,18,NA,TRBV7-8,CASTPRGGGLGASYEQYF,TGTGCCAGCACCCCTCGGGGAGGGGGCCTGGGGGCCTCCTACGAGCAGTACTTC
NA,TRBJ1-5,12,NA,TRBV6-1,CASSEGQGPQHF,TGTGCCAGCAGTGAAGGTCAGGGGCCCCAGCATTTT
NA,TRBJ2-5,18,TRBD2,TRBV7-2,CASSPWTSGRLGGETQYF,TGTGCCAGCAGCCCCTGGACTAGCGGGAGGCTTGGAGGAGAGACCCAGTACTTC
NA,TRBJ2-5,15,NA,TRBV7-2,CASSLAGSSVETQYF,TGTGCCAGCAGCTTAGCGGGTTCTAGCGTAGAGACCCAGTACTTC
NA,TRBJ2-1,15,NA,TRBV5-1,CASSERSGFVNEQFF,TGCGCCAGCAGCGAACGATCGGGGTTCGTCAATGAGCAGTTCTTC
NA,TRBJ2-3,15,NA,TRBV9,CASSVGPGPRDTQYF,TGTGCCAGCAGCGTAGGCCCAGGTCCCAGAGATACGCAGTATTTT
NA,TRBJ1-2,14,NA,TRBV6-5,CASSYDRKGDGYTF,TGTGCCAGCAGTTATGACAGGAAGGGGGATGGCTACACCTTC